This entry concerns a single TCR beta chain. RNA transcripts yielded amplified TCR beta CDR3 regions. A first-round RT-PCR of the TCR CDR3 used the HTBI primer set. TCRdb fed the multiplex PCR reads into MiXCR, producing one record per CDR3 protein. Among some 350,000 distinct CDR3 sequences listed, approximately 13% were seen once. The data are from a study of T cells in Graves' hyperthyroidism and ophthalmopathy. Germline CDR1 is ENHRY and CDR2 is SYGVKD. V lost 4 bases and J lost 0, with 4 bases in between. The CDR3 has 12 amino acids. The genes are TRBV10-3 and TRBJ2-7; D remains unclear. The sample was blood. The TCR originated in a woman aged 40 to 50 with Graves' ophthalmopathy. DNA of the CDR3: TGTGCCATCAGTGGAAACTCCTACGAGCAGTACTTC. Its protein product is CAISGNSYEQYF.